Below are 26 T cell receptor beta chains sequenced from a single sample in a study of CD8+CD57+ T cells in acquired aplastic anemia. Researchers used genomic DNA as the template to profile TCR beta VDJ and CDR3. Using its own MiXCR run on the reads, TCRdb lists one record per CDR3 protein. The top ten hold 8% of the sample, which has about 270,000 distinct CDR3 sequences, approximately 56% seen once. Specimen: sorted CD4+, CD8+, or CD8+CD57+ T cells (not recorded which) from PBMCs. The source is a human donor with severe aplastic anemia or a healthy control (not recorded which).

This chain connects TRBV4-3 to TRBJ2-5, with D hard to call. CDR1 LGHNA and CDR2 YSLEER come from the germline V gene. The CDR3 sequence is 15 residues long. The ends were cut back, 2 bases at V and 2 bases at J, with 12 bases in the middle. The CDR3 DNA sequence: TGCGCCAGCAGCCAACTGGCGGAATATCAAGAGACCCAGTACTTC. Protein sequence: CASSQLAEYQETQYF.

Concerning this clonotype: The missing conserved phenylalanine or tryptophan at the end of this CDR3 makes a read error likely. This sequence joins TRBV7-6 and TRBJ2-5, with TRBD1 matching 9 bases. This CDR3 is 13 amino acids long. The V gene end was trimmed by 1 base and the J gene end by 7 bases; junction bases not matched to a gene: 1. Germline CDR1 and CDR2: SGHVS and FNYEAQ. The CDR3, as DNA: TGTGCCAGCAGCTTAGAGACAGGGGGGACCCAGTACCTC. Protein: CASSLETGGTQYL.

The CDR3 sequence is CASSESRFQPQYF. In DNA, the CDR3 is TGTGCCAGCAGTGAATCCAGGTTTCAACCCCAGTACTTC. The rearrangement joins TRBV2 to TRBJ2-5; D call uncertain. The CDR3 totals 13 residues. Germline V gene sequence: CDR1 SNHLY, CDR2 FYNNEI. The ends were cut back, 2 bases at V and 9 bases at J, with 13 bases in the middle.

As regards this clonotype: The junction does not match germline at one end; this may be a read error. V gene TRBV10-3 combines with J gene TRBJ2-6; D is tentatively TRBD1 or TRBD2 (5 bases each). The germline V gene has CDR1 ENHRY and CDR2 SYGVKD. The CDR3 is 13 amino acids. The CDR3 region is CAISGSGASVLTF. DNA of the CDR3: TGTGCCATCTCGGGGTCTGGGGCCAGCGTCCTGACTTTC.

The chain combines TRBV15 with TRBJ1-6, with D tentatively TRBD1 (6 bases). The V gene's germline CDR1 is LNHNV and CDR2 YYDKDF (reference sequence). The CDR3 is 13 amino acids. The ends were cut back, 6 bases at V and 3 bases at J, with 6 bases in the middle. The CDR3 loop is CATRDSYNSPLHF. The CDR3 bases are TGTGCCACCAGGGACAGCTATAATTCACCCCTCCACTTT.

Only a few counts were recorded for this clonotype. The J gene is TRBJ2-7, the V gene TRBV2; 7 positions match TRBD1. V gave up 6 bases and J gave up 3 bases; unmatched junction bases: 14. The CDR3 contains 16 residues. Germline CDR1 is SNHLY and CDR2 is FYNNEI. The CDR3 sequence is CASRDETGFRFYEQYF. The CDR3 DNA reads TGTGCCAGCAGAGACGAGACAGGGTTTCGTTTCTACGAGCAGTACTTC.

The chain combines TRBV20-1 with TRBJ2-3; 12 bases line up with TRBD2. The CDR3 is 15 residues long. Germline CDR1 and CDR2: DFQATT and SNEGSKA (reference sequence). V dropped 5 bases and J dropped 4; count of bases not matched to a gene: 7. This CDR3 reads CSAGRTSGDADTQYF. DNA for the CDR3: TGCAGTGCTGGGAGGACTAGCGGGGACGCAGATACGCAGTATTTT.

The rearrangement uses TRBV25-1 and TRBJ2-3, with TRBD2 matching over 10 bases. The V and J ends lost 1 base and 6 bases, in that order; junction bases with no gene match: 7. Germline CDR1 MGHDK, CDR2 SYGVNS. There are 16 residues in the CDR3. For the CDR3, the DNA is TGTGCCAGCAGTGAATGGCTAGCGGGAGTATCGGATACGCAGTATTTT. Translation: CASSEWLAGVSDTQYF.

This clonotype was recorded at least ten times. V is TRBV7-8 and J is TRBJ2-3; D remains ambiguous. The V gene's germline CDR1 is SGHVS and CDR2 FQNEAQ. The CDR3 is made up of 14 amino acids. Trimming stripped 5 bases from V and 5 bases from J, with 14 bases between. CDR3 sequence (DNA): TGTGCCAGCAGCCTTCTAGGTGATGGAGATACGCAGTATTTT. Translated: CASSLLGDGDTQYF.

This chain joins TRBV12-3 or TRBV12-4 and TRBJ2-5; TRBD2 matches at 9 bases. The CDR3 totals 15 residues. Trimming removed 2 bases from V and 1 base from J; junction bases left unmatched: 2. DNA of the CDR3: TGTGCCAGCAGTTTATCAGCGGGGGGCCAAGAGACCCAGTACTTC. This gives the protein CASSLSAGGQETQYF.

This chain uses TRBV7-2 with TRBJ1-1, with D unresolved. The CDR3 is 13 residues long. Germline assignment: CDR1 SGHTA and CDR2 FQGNSA. V was clipped by 2 bases and J by 6 bases, with 10 bases between them. CDR3 bases: TGTGCCAGCAGCTTACTAGGACGGTCTGAAGCTTTCTTT. The encoded protein is CASSLLGRSEAFF.

Many counts were recorded for this clonotype. The chain links TRBV12-5 to TRBJ2-7; either TRBD1 or TRBD2 may supply D (5 bases each). Per the germline V gene, CDR1 is LGHNT and CDR2 is FRNRAP. V was cut by 4 bases and J by 8 bases, with 9 bases left in between. The CDR3 contains 11 residues. CDR3 in amino acids: CASGWGLQQYF. The CDR3 nucleotides are TGTGCTAGTGGTTGGGGGTTGCAGCAGTACTTC.

The chain combines TRBV7-2 with TRBJ2-5, with TRBD2 identical over 13 bases. The V and J ends lost 1 base and 2 bases, in that order; junction bases with no gene match: 13. Looked up from germline, CDR1 is SGHTA and CDR2 is FQGNSA. This CDR3 is built from 20 residues. The CDR3 DNA follows: TGTGCCAGCAGCTTAGGTCGTCGACTAGCGGGGGGAGGAGAACAAGAGACCCAGTACTTC. Translated, it gives CASSLGRRLAGGGEQETQYF.

This clonotype was observed at least ten times. The rearrangement joins TRBV5-1 to TRBJ2-7, with 9 bases identical to TRBD1. Germline V CDR1 and CDR2: SGHRS, YFSETQ. V lost 0 bases and J lost 2; bases outside the gene matches: 12. The CDR3 totals 18 residues. The CDR3: CASSLVSGTGFFTYEQYF. CDR3 DNA sequence: TGCGCCAGCAGCTTGGTTTCGGGGACAGGGTTTTTTACCTACGAGCAGTACTTC.

The chain links TRBV7-2 to TRBJ1-6, with 9 bases aligning to TRBD1. Losses at the gene ends were 7 bases for V and 10 bases for J; bases not matched to a gene: 11. The germline V gene encodes CDR1 SGHTA and CDR2 FQGNSA. CDR3 length: 15 amino acids. CDR3 DNA: TGTGCCAGCAACTGGGGGGACAGGGAAGAATCACCCCTCCACTTT. This encodes CASNWGDREESPLHF.

The CDR3 reads CASSLGRRLAPLDETQYF. DNA for the CDR3: TGTGCCAGCAGCTTAGGTCGTCGACTAGCTCCCTTAGACGAGACCCAGTACTTC. The J gene is TRBJ2-5, the V gene TRBV7-2, with 7 bases that match TRBD2. CDR3 length: 18 residues. The junction had 16 bases not matched to a gene; V was cut back by 1 base and J by 5 bases. Germline V gives CDR1 SGHTA, CDR2 FQGNSA.

This clonotype was detected many times. This sequence joins TRBV5-5 and TRBJ2-7; D gene unclear. The V gene's germline CDR1 is SGHKS and CDR2 YYEKEE (reference sequence). The CDR3 loop spans 13 amino acids. V lost 2 bases to trimming and J lost 4 bases, with 10 bases between them. This CDR3 is CASSFGSRYEQYF. The CDR3 DNA is TGTGCCAGCAGCTTTGGTTCCCGGTACGAGCAGTACTTC.

Many counts were recorded for this clonotype. The chain employs TRBV7-9 and TRBJ2-5; 7 nucleotides line up with TRBD2. CDR1 is SEHNR, CDR2 FQNEAQ, per germline (reference sequence). The CDR3 consists of 19 residues. Unmatched junction bases numbered 16, after V lost 1 base and J lost 2 bases. CDR3 loop: CASSLGLSSGPAVQETQYF. Written as DNA, the CDR3 is TGTGCCAGCAGCTTAGGGTTGAGTAGCGGGCCGGCCGTACAAGAGACCCAGTACTTC.

The genes are TRBV7-9 and TRBJ2-5; no firm D call. Looked up from germline, CDR1 is SEHNR and CDR2 is FQNEAQ (reference sequence). This CDR3 contains 13 residues. V dropped 2 bases and J dropped 1 base, with 5 bases sitting between them. Here the CDR3 DNA reads TGTGCCAGCAGCTTAAAATTCCAAGAGACCCAGTACTTC. Translating it yields CASSLKFQETQYF.

V usage is TRBV19 and J usage is TRBJ1-2; D uncertain. The CDR3 contains 13 residues. The V and J ends lost 6 bases and 12 bases respectively, with 20 bases between them. Germline V gives CDR1 LNHDA, CDR2 SQIVND (reference sequence). CDR3 in amino acids: CASSRPGNSGNTF. CDR3 sequence (DNA): TGTGCCAGTAGCCGCCCTGGCAACTCTGGAAACACCTTC.

The J gene is TRBJ2-1, the V gene TRBV5-1, with 7 bases matching TRBD2. The V and J ends lost 1 base and 3 bases, in that order; junction bases with no gene match: 4. Germline assignment: CDR1 SGHRS and CDR2 YFSETQ. CDR3 length: 15 residues. The CDR3: CASSLWSGDYNEQFF. CDR3 nucleotides: TGCGCCAGCAGCTTGTGGAGCGGGGACTACAATGAGCAGTTCTTC.

Many counts were recorded for this clonotype. V is TRBV29-1 and J is TRBJ2-3; TRBD2 might be the D (6 bases). Trimming took 5 bases from V and 5 from J, leaving 11 bases between them. The germline gives CDR1 SQVTM, CDR2 ANQGSEA. This CDR3 contains 12 residues. The CDR3 coding sequence is TGCAGCGTTCGTCAGGGAGGAGATACGCAGTATTTT. Its protein product is CSVRQGGDTQYF.

The V and J genes are TRBV7-9 and TRBJ2-1; no reliable D call. Between the trimmed V and J ends, which lost 5 bases and 7 bases, there was a span of 15 bases. Germline V gene lookup returns CDR1 SEHNR and CDR2 FQNEAQ (reference sequence). This CDR3 is 14 amino acids long. This chain's CDR3 is CASSRRTLQNEQFF. CDR3 DNA: TGTGCCAGCAGCCGCAGGACCCTGCAGAATGAGCAGTTCTTC.

On this clonotype itself: A much larger clonotype is one base distant, so this may be a read error. The conserved phenylalanine or tryptophan normally closing the CDR3 is absent here, so this likely arose from a read error. This chain joins TRBV5-6 and TRBJ2-2; D not certain. Germline values: CDR1 SGHDT, CDR2 YYEEEE. CDR3 length: 13 amino acids. The ends were cut back, 2 bases at V and 4 bases at J, with 6 bases in the middle. The CDR3 nucleotides are TGTGCCAGCAGCTTTGGCTTCACCGGGGAGCTGTTTCTT. Translated, it gives CASSFGFTGELFL.

The CDR3 DNA follows: TGTGCCAGCAGCCAGGGACAGAACACCATATATTTT. It codes for CASSQGQNTIYF. J is TRBJ1-3 and V is TRBV7-9; 7 bases agree with TRBD1. Germline CDR1 SEHNR, CDR2 FQNEAQ (reference sequence). This CDR3 region has 12 residues. V lost 5 bases, J lost 7 bases, and 2 bases stayed unmatched.

This clonotype has at least ten counts. V usage is TRBV7-8 and J usage is TRBJ1-2; TRBD1 aligns across 7 bases. The CDR3 extends over 14 amino acids. The V gene end was trimmed by 4 bases and the J gene end by 8 bases; junction bases not matched to a gene: 10. Germline values: CDR1 SGHVS, CDR2 FQNEAQ. CDR3 in amino acids: CASSSSDRFSGYTF. CDR3 in DNA: TGTGCCAGCAGCTCCTCGGACAGGTTTTCCGGCTACACCTTC.